These 29 T cell receptor beta chains came from one sample sequenced in a study of beta chain features in type 1 diabetes. The sequenced template was cDNA made from the entire isolated RNA. This table comes from immunoSEQ multiplex PCR, and its TCRdb copy is limited to in-frame clones, with some not included. The sample records 150,000 to 170,000 clones, roughly 8% being singletons. Sequencing was performed on central memory CD4+ T cells from blood. Receptors originate from a man aged 18 to 35 in good health.

This clone was seen more than once but under ten times. The V and J genes are TRBV9 and TRBJ2-7, with 7 bases identical to TRBD2. This CDR3 is 17 amino acids long. The germline V gene encodes CDR1 SGDLS and CDR2 YYNGEE. V lost 0 bases and J lost 2; bases outside the gene matches: 11. CDR3 coding DNA: TGTGCCAGCAGCGTAGGATTTGGGGGAGGGGATCCCTACGAGCAGTACTTC. This sequence encodes CASSVGFGGGDPYEQYF.

This clone was recorded a few times. Other DNA sequences in this specimen translate into the identical CDR3. The V gene is TRBV5-4, the J gene TRBJ2-7; D ambiguous. Trimming cost V 0 bases and J 0 bases, with 4 bases left between them. This CDR3 has 13 amino acids. Germline V gives CDR1 SGHNT, CDR2 YYREEE (reference sequence). This CDR3 is CASSLAGSYEQYF. The CDR3 DNA follows: TGTGCCAGCAGCTTGGCCGGCTCCTACGAGCAGTACTTC.

V and J are TRBV6-1 and TRBJ2-7; no firm D call. V lost 6 bases, J lost 7 bases, and 10 bases lay in between. From germline, CDR1 is MNHNS and CDR2 SASEGT. The CDR3 is 11 residues long. The CDR3 loop reads CASSRDVEQYF. CDR3 DNA: TGTGCCAGCAGCCGCGATGTGGAGCAGTACTTC.

V gene TRBV6-5 combines with J gene TRBJ1-2; 12 positions match TRBD1. The CDR3 sequence is 12 residues long. V trimming: 10 bases; J trimming: 8 bases; junction bases outside the gene matches: 5. Per the germline V gene, CDR1 is MNHEY and CDR2 is SVGAGI. The CDR3 loop is CAIAGTGGGYTF. CDR3 nucleotide sequence: TGTGCCATCGCCGGGACAGGGGGCGGCTACACCTTC.

This clone has only a few counts. The rearrangement links TRBV6-5 to TRBJ2-1; 7 bases agree with TRBD1. The germline CDR1 and CDR2 sequences are MNHEY and SVGAGI. V lost 5 bases, J lost 3 bases, and 7 bases stayed unmatched. This CDR3 spans 15 amino acids. CDR3 bases: TGTGCCAGCAGTGCCGAGACAGGGTACTACAATGAGCAGTTCTTC. Residues: CASSAETGYYNEQFF.

The sample holds a few counts of this clone. CDR3 amino acids: CASSLFLAGGEQYF. In nucleotides, the CDR3 is TGTGCCAGCAGTTTATTCCTAGCGGGAGGCGAGCAGTACTTC. The chain couples TRBV28 to TRBJ2-7, with TRBD2 matching 11 bases. The germline CDR1 and CDR2 sequences are MDHEN and SYDVKM. The V segment lost 1 base and the J segment 6 bases; nucleotides outside the gene matches: 2. The CDR3 runs 14 residues.

This clone appeared a few times. The rearrangement joins TRBV30 to TRBJ2-3; 10 bases fit TRBD2. CDR3 length: 15 residues. Trimming took 3 bases from V and 7 from J; bases not matched to a gene: 10. Germline loops: CDR1 GTSNPN, CDR2 SVGIG (reference sequence). CDR3 nucleotides: TGTGCCTGGAGAGAGCCTAGCGGGGGACTAAATACGCAGTATTTT. Protein: CAWREPSGGLNTQYF.

This clone was counted between two and nine times. The chain recombines TRBV15 with TRBJ1-1; perhaps TRBD1 as D (5 bases). The ends were cut back, 1 base at V and 2 bases at J, with 8 bases in the middle. The V gene's germline CDR1 is LNHNV and CDR2 YYDKDF (reference sequence). This CDR3 is 14 amino acids long. CDR3: CATSRAGINTEAFF. The CDR3 nucleotides read TGTGCCACCAGCAGAGCAGGGATAAACACTGAAGCTTTCTTT. The full variable domain, rest sourced from reference TRBV15 and TRBJ1-1, is DAMVIQNPRYQVTQFGKPVTLSCSQTLNHNVMYWYQQKSSQAPKLLFHYYDKDFNNEADTPDNFQSRRPNTSFCFLDIRSPGLGDTAMYLCATSRAGINTEAFFGQGTRLTVV.

DNA for the CDR3: TGTGCCAGCAGCTTAAGCGGGTATAGGACAGATACGCAGTATTTT. Translated, it gives CASSLSGYRTDTQYF. The chain links TRBV7-3 to TRBJ2-3, with D perhaps TRBD2 (5 bases). Deletions cut 1 base from V and 3 bases from J, with 11 bases between. Germline CDR1 is SGHTA and CDR2 is FQGTGA. The CDR3 has 15 amino acids.

This chain uses TRBV19 with TRBJ2-7, with D possibly matching TRBD1 (5 bases). Trimming took off 5 bases at V and 6 bases at J, with 14 bases between the two ends. This CDR3 has 13 residues. Per the germline V gene, CDR1 is LNHDA and CDR2 is SQIVND (reference sequence). The CDR3 spells CASSQGGVGEQYF. In DNA form, the CDR3 reads TGTGCCAGTAGTCAGGGTGGAGTGGGCGAGCAGTACTTC.

The chain is built from TRBV10-3 and TRBJ2-1, with D possibly being TRBD2 (5 bases). The germline V and J ends were trimmed by 0 bases and 6 bases, with 18 bases remaining between them. Germline CDR1 is ENHRY and CDR2 is SYGVKD. This CDR3 contains 17 residues. CDR3 residues: CAISESLAGRGGNEQFF. CDR3 sequence (DNA): TGTGCCATCAGTGAGTCTCTAGCCGGCCGGGGTGGCAATGAGCAGTTCTTC.

In regard to this clone: At one end, the junction sequence differs from germline, possibly due to a read error. The J gene is TRBJ2-2, the V gene TRBV7-7; 14 bases map to TRBD2. This CDR3 is built from 17 residues. Germline V CDR1 and CDR2: SSHAT, FNYEAQ (reference sequence). CDR3 residues: CASSGTGLAGVTGELFF. The CDR3, as DNA: TGTGCTAGCAGCGGTACGGGACTAGCGGGAGTCACCGGGGAGCTGTTTTTT.

The gene calls are TRBV7-2 and TRBJ2-5; TRBD1 might be the D (5 bases). The CDR3 loop spans 14 amino acids. Trimming took 5 bases from V and 5 from J, leaving 15 bases between them. Germline CDR1 SGHTA, CDR2 FQGNSA. DNA for the CDR3: TGTGCCAGCAGCGCATCAGGGTTGCAGGAGACCCAGTACTTC. The encoded protein is CASSASGLQETQYF. Looking up the rest from reference TRBV7-2 and TRBJ2-5 gives the full variable domain: GAGVSQSPSNKVTEKGKDVELRCDPISGHTALYWYRQSLGQGLEFLIYFQGNSAPDKSGLPSDRFSAERTGGSVSTLTIQRTQQEDSAVYLCASSASGLQETQYFGPGTRLLVL.

V and J are TRBV19 and TRBJ1-4, with unresolved D. This CDR3 region has 11 residues. The V and J ends lost 7 bases and 8 bases respectively, with 8 bases between them. Germline assignment: CDR1 LNHDA and CDR2 SQIVND (reference sequence). The CDR3: CASTNGEKLFF. The CDR3, as DNA: TGTGCCAGTACCAACGGGGAAAAACTGTTTTTT.

The chain joins TRBV28 to TRBJ1-1, with TRBD1 identical over 8 bases. V was clipped by 2 bases and J by 5 bases; unmatched bases: 4. CDR1 is MDHEN and CDR2 is SYDVKM in the germline V gene. The CDR3 totals 14 residues. CDR3 protein: CASSLNRGGTEAFF. Here the CDR3 DNA reads TGTGCCAGCAGTTTAAACAGGGGGGGAACTGAAGCTTTCTTT.

V is TRBV9 and J is TRBJ2-7; 7 positions agree with TRBD1. The junction had 12 bases not matched to a gene; V was cut back by 2 bases and J by 1 base. Germline CDR1 SGDLS, CDR2 YYNGEE. The length of the CDR3 is 17 residues. CDR3 nucleotides: TGTGCCAGCAGCGTCGAACCCGACGGGACAGTTTCCTACGAGCAGTACTTC. Its translation is CASSVEPDGTVSYEQYF.

In this sample, this clone turned up a few times. This chain connects TRBV28 to TRBJ1-4; 9 bases map to TRBD1. Germline trimming cut 5 bases from V and 5 bases from J; bases unmatched to any gene: 6. The germline V gene encodes CDR1 MDHEN and CDR2 SYDVKM. CDR3 length equals 15 residues. DNA of the CDR3: TGTGCCAGCAGTCGCCGTGGGACAGGGAATGAAAAACTGTTTTTT. Residues: CASSRRGTGNEKLFF.

The J gene is TRBJ2-1, the V gene TRBV11-3; the D gene is possibly TRBD2 (7 bases). V was clipped by 0 bases and J by 3 bases, with 12 bases between them. Germline V gene sequence: CDR1 SGHNT, CDR2 YENEEA. The CDR3 length is 16 residues. In nucleotides, the CDR3 is TGTGCCAGCAGCTTAGAACAGGGAGGGGTCTACAATGAGCAGTTCTTC. Translation gives CASSLEQGGVYNEQFF. Together with reference TRBV11-3 and TRBJ2-1, the CDR3 gives the full variable domain: EAGVVQSPRYKIIEKKQPVAFWCNPISGHNTLYWYLQNLGQGPELLIRYENEEAVDDSQLPKDRFSAERLKGVDSTLKIQPAELGDSAVYLCASSLEQGGVYNEQFFGPGTRLTVL.

This chain uses TRBV7-2 with TRBJ2-5; D is possibly TRBD1 (6 bases). Germline V gene data show CDR1 as SGHTA and CDR2 as FQGNSA. This CDR3 has 15 amino acids. V lost 3 bases, J lost 0 bases, and 11 bases lay in between. As DNA, the CDR3 is TGTGCCAGCAGCTTCAGGGGTGGGTACCAAGAGACCCAGTACTTC. Its protein product is CASSFRGGYQETQYF. Based on the CDR3 plus reference TRBV7-2 and TRBJ2-5, the full variable domain is GAGVSQSPSNKVTEKGKDVELRCDPISGHTALYWYRQSLGQGLEFLIYFQGNSAPDKSGLPSDRFSAERTGGSVSTLTIQRTQQEDSAVYLCASSFRGGYQETQYFGPGTRLLVL.

This clone was counted only a few times. This rearrangement joins TRBV7-2 to TRBJ1-2; tentative D call: TRBD1 (5 bases). CDR1 and CDR2 from the germline V gene are SGHTA and FQGNSA. The CDR3 is 15 residues long. Trimming removed 1 base at V and 4 bases at J, with 13 bases between. CDR3 residues: CASSLEGAGIYGYTF. CDR3 nucleotide sequence: TGTGCCAGCAGCTTAGAAGGGGCCGGAATCTATGGCTACACCTTC.

This clone appeared many times. The V gene is TRBV4-2, the J gene TRBJ2-4; D is possibly TRBD2 (5 bases). In germline, CDR1 is LGHNA, CDR2 YNFKEQ. The ends were cut back, 1 base at V and 4 bases at J, with 11 bases in the middle. This CDR3 is built from 15 residues. In DNA, the CDR3 is TGTGCCAGCAGCCAAGTTCAACTAGGAAAAAACATTCAGTACTTC. Translated: CASSQVQLGKNIQYF.

This clone showed up many times. J is TRBJ2-7 and V is TRBV30; D may be TRBD2 (5 bases). V gave up 4 bases and J gave up 7 bases, with 11 bases separating them. The CDR3 covers 11 residues. The germline gives CDR1 GTSNPN, CDR2 SVGIG (reference sequence). CDR3 amino acids: CAWKGDSEQYF. The DNA for the CDR3 is TGTGCCTGGAAGGGAGACTCGGAGCAGTACTTC. Drawing the rest from reference TRBV30 and TRBJ2-7, the complete variable domain is SQTIHQWPATLVQPVGSPLSLECTVEGTSNPNLYWYRQAAGRGLQLLFYSVGIGQISSEVPQNLSASRPQDRQFILSSKKLLLSDSGFYLCAWKGDSEQYFGPGTRLTVT.

This chain uses TRBV7-2 with TRBJ1-2; TRBD1 aligns across 10 bases. From germline, CDR1 is SGHTA and CDR2 FQGNSA. The J segment lost 4 bases and the V segment lost 1 base, leaving 0 bases of the junction unmatched. The length of the CDR3 is 14 residues. DNA for the CDR3: TGTGCCAGCAGCTTAGGGACAGGGGGCTATGGCTACACCTTC. It codes for CASSLGTGGYGYTF.

The chain combines TRBV7-9 with TRBJ2-1, with TRBD2 matching over 11 bases. Germline V gene sequence: CDR1 SEHNR, CDR2 FQNEAQ (reference sequence). V was pared by 3 bases and J by 9 bases, with 7 bases of the junction left unmatched. The CDR3 spans 15 residues. DNA for the CDR3: TGTGCCAGCAGCTTTACTAGCGGGGGCTACCCTGAGCAGTTCTTC. It codes for CASSFTSGGYPEQFF. Combining the CDR3 with reference TRBV7-9 and TRBJ2-1 gives the whole variable domain DTGVSQNPRHKITKRGQNVTFRCDPISEHNRLYWYRQTLGQGPEFLTYFQNEAQLEKSRLLSDRFSAERPKGSFSTLEIQRTEQGDSAMYLCASSFTSGGYPEQFFGPGTRLTVL.

This chain links TRBV6-6 with TRBJ1-5; a possible D gene is TRBD1 (6 bases). CDR1 is MNHNY, CDR2 SVGAGI, per germline (reference sequence). The CDR3 runs to 14 residues. The V and J ends lost 5 bases and 5 bases respectively, with 13 bases between them. The DNA of the CDR3 is TGTGCCAGCAGTCCTCGGGACACCTATCAGCCCCAGCATTTT. Protein: CASSPRDTYQPQHF.

This clone was seen more than once but under ten times. The genes are TRBV14 and TRBJ2-1; TRBD1 matches at 8 bases. Trimming took 1 base from V and 4 from J; bases not matched to a gene: 12. Germline assignment: CDR1 SGHDN and CDR2 FVKESK. The length of the CDR3 is 18 residues. For the CDR3, the DNA is TGTGCCAGCAGCCAAGTTCCCAGGGGGCCGGGATATTACAATGAGCAGTTCTTC. Its translation is CASSQVPRGPGYYNEQFF.

This rearrangement joins TRBV7-9 to TRBJ1-1, with 7 bases identical to TRBD1. Germline values: CDR1 SEHNR, CDR2 FQNEAQ (reference sequence). This CDR3 spans 15 amino acids. The V gene end was trimmed by 8 bases and the J gene end by 5 bases; junction bases not matched to a gene: 14. The CDR3 loop reads CASSITRGRGTEAFF. The CDR3 DNA is TGTGCCAGCTCGATAACGAGGGGGCGCGGGACTGAAGCTTTCTTT.

This chain links TRBV7-9 with TRBJ1-1; TRBD1 agrees at 7 bases. Germline CDR1 reads SEHNR; CDR2 reads FQNEAQ (reference sequence). Losses at the gene ends were 2 bases for V and 4 bases for J; bases not matched to a gene: 4. This CDR3 comprises 14 residues. CDR3: CASSLRGPGTEAFF. Written as DNA, the CDR3 is TGTGCCAGCAGCTTAAGGGGGCCGGGCACTGAAGCTTTCTTT. Drawing the rest from reference TRBV7-9 and TRBJ1-1, the complete variable domain is DTGVSQNPRHKITKRGQNVTFRCDPISEHNRLYWYRQTLGQGPEFLTYFQNEAQLEKSRLLSDRFSAERPKGSFSTLEIQRTEQGDSAMYLCASSLRGPGTEAFFGQGTRLTVV.

This clone has only a few counts. V gene TRBV6-1 combines with J gene TRBJ1-4, with TRBD1 as a possible D gene (5 bases). V lost 3 bases and J 3 bases, leaving 11 bases between the germline ends. CDR3 length: 15 amino acids. In germline, CDR1 is MNHNS, CDR2 SASEGT. CDR3 DNA: TGTGCCAGCAGTGATGTTCAGGGCTCTAATGAAAAACTGTTTTTT. This sequence encodes CASSDVQGSNEKLFF.